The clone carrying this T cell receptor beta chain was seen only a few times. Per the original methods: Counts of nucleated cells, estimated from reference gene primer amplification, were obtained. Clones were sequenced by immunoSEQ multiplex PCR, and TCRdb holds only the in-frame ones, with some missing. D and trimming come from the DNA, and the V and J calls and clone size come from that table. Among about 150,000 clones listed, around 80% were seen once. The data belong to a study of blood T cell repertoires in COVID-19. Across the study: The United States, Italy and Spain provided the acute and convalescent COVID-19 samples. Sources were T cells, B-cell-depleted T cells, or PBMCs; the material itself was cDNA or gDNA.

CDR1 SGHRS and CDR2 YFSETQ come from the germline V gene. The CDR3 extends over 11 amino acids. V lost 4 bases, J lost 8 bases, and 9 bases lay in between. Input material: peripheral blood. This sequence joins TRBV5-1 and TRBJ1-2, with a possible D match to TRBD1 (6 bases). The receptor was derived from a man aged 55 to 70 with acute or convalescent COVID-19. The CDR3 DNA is TGCGCCAGCAGCGGGGGCTTGGGCTACACCTTC. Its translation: CASSGGLGYTF.